This T cell receptor beta chain was identified during a study of blood T cells in healthy people across ages (dated by TCRdb to between 2015 and 2016). Context from the whole study: In model experiments, template switching captured about one uniquely barcoded TCR beta cDNA molecule for every two T cells. Using deep sequencing normalized with unique cDNA molecular identifiers, the study measured how TCR beta repertoire diversity changes with age. The donors were split into four age groups: young (average 16 years), middle-aged (roughly 39), aged (over 55) and long-lived (approximately 80). To avoid experimental bias, donors of different ages were randomly spread across the sequencing lanes. Using the same blood draw, the study looked at two additional independent replicas of 1 million unique cDNA reads for two donors, one aged 18 to 29 and the other aged 80 or older.

The receptor library was made with 5' RACE. Sequencing was performed on an Illumina HiSeq 2500. The second PCR ran for about 6 to 11 cycles and used a J-beta primer mix along with a sample-barcoded 5' primer. A template-switch 5' adaptor carrying 12 random nucleotides introduced a unique molecular identifier onto each TCR beta cDNA molecule. Each sample yielded at least 2.5 million CDR3-containing paired-end reads. The Mint cDNA synthesis kit, primed by a TRBC-specific oligonucleotide, was used to synthesize first-strand cDNA from all RNA. All cDNA was treated with uracil-DNA glycosylase and then went through a first 18-cycle PCR with the universal primers M1SS and BC2_uni_R. As for the original processing: For normalization, 1 million high-quality reads were randomly selected from each sample, with every read carrying a distinct molecular identifier. Instead of being binned into consensus sequences, reads that shared molecular identifiers were thrown out. CDR3 identification, clonotype clustering and error correction used MiTCR with a Q25 quality threshold and the strictest error-elimination algorithm. A nonparametric unseen species model with Euler transformation was used to estimate lower-bound total TCR beta diversity. The public reads were reanalyzed by TCRdb: fastp trimming at Q25, MiXCR alignment, in-frame beta chains only. Identical CDR3 protein sequences are pooled into one entry, listed with their most common genes and DNA. These V and J calls derive from TCRdb rather than the authors' analysis. The sample records about 1.7 million distinct CDR3 sequences, 28% of which are singletons. The ten largest clones add up to 7.7% of the sample.

Results the study describes overall, beyond this receptor: Observed TCR beta diversity correlated strongly with the percentage of naive T cells measured by flow cytometry. Estimates of total diversity from one million sequenced T cells were regarded as lower bounds and underestimates. Observed TCR beta diversity per million T cells fell roughly linearly with age, and a significant reduction was already apparent by age roughly 40. Conclusive comparison of naive and antigen-experienced compartments was prevented by the profiling of bulk unsorted PBMCs. Because donor CMV infection status was unknown, age-related changes in expanded clonotypes were potentially confounded. Compared with the aged group, the long-lived group had more naive CD4+ T cells, fewer expanded clones and increased TCR diversity, a pattern suggesting age selection.

Trimming removed 2 bases from V and 13 bases from J, leaving 15 bases between the germline ends. Counted from cysteine to phenylalanine, this CDR3 has 13 amino acids. The read is trimmed to its CDR3 DNA, 39 bases read in frame from base 1. The 39 donors, aged 6 to 90 years, were systemically healthy Caucasian individuals from Russia. Ten milliliters of peripheral blood were drawn from each donor into EDTA-treated Vacutainer tubes. PBMCs were isolated by Ficoll-Paque density-gradient centrifugation, with at least 6.5 million obtained per sample. Total RNA was extracted from PBMCs with Trizol reagent, with at least 6 micrograms obtained per sample. For every donor, an aliquot of PBMCs went through flow cytometry to measure the percentages of naive CD45RAhigh/CD27high T cells. Many counts were recorded for this clonotype. Its antigen is still unknown. No much larger clone is present one base from it, and per-base qualities are unavailable.

Specimen: blood. The sequence joins TRBV12-3 or TRBV12-4 to TRBJ2-4, with the D gene not clear enough to name. The clonotype comes from a woman in her 30s in good health. The encoded CDR3 is CASSLRAAHQQYF. The sequenced DNA: TGTGCCAGCAGTTTACGGGCCGCCCACCAGCAGTACTTC.